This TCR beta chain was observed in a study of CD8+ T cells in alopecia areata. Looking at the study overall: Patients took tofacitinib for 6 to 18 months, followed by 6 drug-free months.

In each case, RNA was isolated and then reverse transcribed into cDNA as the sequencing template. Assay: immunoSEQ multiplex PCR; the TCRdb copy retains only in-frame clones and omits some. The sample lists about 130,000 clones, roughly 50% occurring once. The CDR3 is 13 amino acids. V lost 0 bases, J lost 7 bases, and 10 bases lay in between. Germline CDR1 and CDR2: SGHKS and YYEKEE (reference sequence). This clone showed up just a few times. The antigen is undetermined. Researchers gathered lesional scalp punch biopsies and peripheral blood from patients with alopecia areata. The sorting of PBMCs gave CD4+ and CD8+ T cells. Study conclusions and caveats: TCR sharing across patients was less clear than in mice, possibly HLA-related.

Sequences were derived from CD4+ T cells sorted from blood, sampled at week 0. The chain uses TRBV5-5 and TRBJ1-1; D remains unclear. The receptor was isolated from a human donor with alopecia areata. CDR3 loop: CASSLAPSGEAFF. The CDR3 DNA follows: TGTGCCAGCAGCTTGGCCCCATCCGGTGAAGCTTTCTTT.